This T cell receptor (beta chain) was observed in a study of beta chain features in type 1 diabetes. Findings and limits, study-wide: In every one of the four CD4+ subsets, TCRB CDR3s were moderately but significantly shorter in Type 1 diabetes patients.

All sorted populations exceeded 95% purity. Germline lookup yields CDR1 LGHNA and CDR2 YNFKEQ. Losses at the gene ends were 3 bases for V and 3 bases for J; bases not matched to a gene: 11. CDR3 length: 17 residues. The sample holds a few counts of this clone. Its antigen is still unknown. As every portion of the isolated RNA was reverse transcribed, the sequencing read expressed TCRB transcripts. Only in-frame clones appear in the TCRdb table, and some are missing; sequencing was by immunoSEQ multiplex PCR. The sample lists 250,000 to 350,000 clones; around 15% were seen once. The gene calls are TRBV4-2 and TRBJ2-7, with 10 bases identical to TRBD2. Sequencing was performed on naive CD4+ T cells from blood. The TCR originated in a man aged 30 to 45 with type 1 diabetes. The CDR3 DNA follows: TGTGCCAGCAGCCACCTCGCGGGAGTAGCGGGAGGCTACGAGCAGTACTTC. Translated, it gives CASSHLAGVAGGYEQYF.